These 14 T cell receptor beta chains share one sample of origin, sequenced in a study of tumour-infiltrating T cells in Burkitt lymphoma. Only in-frame clones appear in the TCRdb table, and some are missing; sequencing was by immunoSEQ multiplex PCR. The sample lists 46,000 or so clones, approximately 31% seen once, with about 3% in the top ten. The sequenced sample was tumor tissue. The receptors come from a human donor with Burkitt lymphoma.

The chain couples TRBV11-2 to TRBJ1-2, with TRBD1 as a possible D gene (5 bases). The germline V gene has CDR1 SGHAT and CDR2 FQNNGV. The V end was cut by 1 base, the J end by 6 bases, with 18 bases between. The CDR3 totals 16 residues. CDR3 region: CASSLGPRLGDDGYTF. The CDR3 region has the DNA TGTGCCAGCAGCTTAGGCCCAAGGTTGGGGGACGATGGCTACACCTTC.

The CDR3, as DNA: TGTGCCAGCAGTTACGCTAGCGGGTACGAGCAGTACTTC. Its protein product is CASSYASGYEQYF. The rearrangement joins TRBV6-5 to TRBJ2-7; 8 nucleotides align to TRBD2. The germline V gene encodes CDR1 MNHEY and CDR2 SVGAGI. The CDR3 contains 13 residues. V was clipped by 2 bases and J by 4 bases; unmatched bases: 1.

This clone was picked up a small number of times. The genes are TRBV11-3 and TRBJ2-1; tentative D call: TRBD1 (5 bases). The germline CDR1 and CDR2 sequences are SGHNT and YENEEA. The CDR3 loop spans 13 amino acids. Deletions cut 11 bases from V and 5 bases from J, with 16 bases between. The CDR3 sequence is CAGLGERDNEQFF. In DNA, the CDR3 is TGTGCCGGGCTAGGGGAAAGGGACAATGAGCAGTTCTTC.

The chain employs TRBV2 and TRBJ1-1; D possibly corresponds to TRBD1 (6 bases). This CDR3 contains 15 residues. V gave up 1 base and J gave up 1 base, with 10 bases separating them. Germline lookup yields CDR1 SNHLY and CDR2 FYNNEI. The CDR3 DNA reads TGTGCCAGCAGTGAAGACAGGGCGGGGAACACTGAAGCTTTCTTT. It codes for CASSEDRAGNTEAFF.

This clone was picked up a small number of times. This sequence joins TRBV11-2 and TRBJ2-1; 7 positions match TRBD2. The CDR3 contains 14 residues. Germline trimming cut 1 base from V and 7 bases from J; bases unmatched to any gene: 4. CDR1 is SGHAT, CDR2 FQNNGV, per germline. The DNA for the CDR3 is TGTGCCAGCAGCTTAGCCTGGCGGGGGAATGAGCAGTTCTTC. Its protein product is CASSLAWRGNEQFF.

J is TRBJ2-1 and V is TRBV11-2; 11 nucleotides agree with TRBD2. Losses at the gene ends were 0 bases for V and 9 bases for J; bases not matched to a gene: 7. The length of the CDR3 is 16 residues. Germline values: CDR1 SGHAT, CDR2 FQNNGV. The CDR3 bases are TGTGCCAGCAGCTTAGATCTTAGCGGGGGGGCGGGTGAGCAGTTCTTC. Translation gives CASSLDLSGGAGEQFF.

This chain joins TRBV5-1 and TRBJ2-7; 12 bases match TRBD1. The CDR3 has 14 amino acids. In germline, CDR1 is SGHRS, CDR2 YFSETQ. The J segment lost 6 bases and the V segment lost 4 bases, leaving 5 bases of the junction unmatched. This chain's CDR3 is CASSPGQGAREQYF. The CDR3 coding sequence is TGCGCCAGCAGCCCGGGACAGGGGGCCCGCGAGCAGTACTTC.

CDR3 sequence (DNA): TGTGCCAGCAGCTGGACAGTTAACTACGAGCAGTACTTC. It translates to CASSWTVNYEQYF. The chain has TRBV7-2 and TRBJ2-7; possibly TRBD1 for D (6 bases). The CDR3 length is 13 residues. Deletions cut 4 bases from V and 3 bases from J, with 10 bases between. CDR1 is SGHTA, CDR2 FQGNSA, per germline.

This clone was observed a few times. The chain carries TRBV2 and TRBJ1-1; D gene uncertain. Trimming shortened V by 7 bases and J by 5 bases, and 17 bases separated the two germline ends. The CDR3 runs 14 residues. Germline assignment: CDR1 SNHLY and CDR2 FYNNEI. For the CDR3, the DNA is TGTGCCAGCACTCTCACCCGGAGGGAAACTGAAGCTTTCTTT. This encodes CASTLTRRETEAFF.

The chain is built from TRBV18 and TRBJ2-5, with D possibly TRBD2 on 6 matching bases. V was shortened by 3 bases and J by 0 bases, with 14 bases between the two germline ends. The length of the CDR3 is 16 residues. Germline CDR1 and CDR2: KGHSH and LQKENI. The CDR3 reads CASSPDRAGYQETQYF. CDR3 nucleotide sequence: TGTGCCAGCTCACCCGATAGGGCGGGGTACCAAGAGACCCAGTACTTC.

The V call is TRBV13, the J call TRBJ1-5; D gene uncertain. Germline V CDR1 and CDR2: PRHDT, FYEKMQ (reference sequence). V was clipped by 2 bases and J by 2 bases, with 7 bases between them. The CDR3 has 14 amino acids. CDR3 residues: CASSLFGGNQPQHF. The CDR3, as DNA: TGTGCCAGCAGCTTATTTGGGGGCAATCAGCCCCAGCATTTT.

This clone was counted between two and nine times. The V gene is TRBV5-1, the J gene TRBJ1-1; TRBD1 matches at 7 bases. Germline V lookup: CDR1 SGHRS, CDR2 YFSETQ. CDR3 length: 13 residues. V was clipped by 4 bases and J by 7 bases; unmatched bases: 7. The CDR3 reads CASSIDRVGEAFF. The CDR3 DNA is TGCGCCAGCAGCATAGACAGGGTCGGTGAAGCTTTCTTT.

The V and J genes are TRBV7-9 and TRBJ1-3, with D hard to call. Germline CDR1 reads SEHNR; CDR2 reads FQNEAQ (reference sequence). CDR3 length: 15 amino acids. V was cut by 2 bases and J by 2 bases, with 10 bases left in between. CDR3 protein: CASSLLEVAGNTIYF. In DNA form, the CDR3 reads TGTGCCAGCAGCTTATTAGAGGTGGCTGGAAACACCATATATTTT.

This clone occurred a few times. CDR3 in amino acids: CASSPRTGEAFF. CDR3 sequence (DNA): TGTGCCAGCTCGCCTAGGACAGGAGAAGCTTTCTTT. V is TRBV18 and J is TRBJ1-1; 7 bases map to TRBD1. CDR3 length: 12 residues. V was pared by 6 bases and J by 8 bases, with 6 bases of the junction left unmatched. CDR1 KGHSH and CDR2 LQKENI come from the germline V gene.